These 17 T cell receptor beta chains originate from one sample sequenced in a study of post-analysis software for immune sequencing data. Study findings and constraints: Roughly five TRBV segments were significantly more frequent in patients than in controls. TRBV5-6, TRBV5-1 and TRBV20-1 were among these segments.

These receptors' antigens are unknown. Sequencing libraries made from TCR beta cDNA carried unique molecular identifiers. TCRdb redid the calling of the PCR reads with MiXCR, one entry per CDR3 protein. The sample shows 740,000 or so distinct CDR3 sequences, approximately 53% of them seen only once. The sequencing input was blood. These receptors originate from a girl between 10 and 17 years old with multiple sclerosis.

This clonotype was detected a few times. V usage is TRBV7-9 and J usage is TRBJ2-7; 9 bases align to TRBD1. The germline V gene encodes CDR1 SEHNR and CDR2 FQNEAQ (reference sequence). With 1 base clipped from V and 7 bases from J, the junction kept 5 bases outside the gene matches. This CDR3 comprises 14 residues. The CDR3 coding sequence is TGTGCCAGCAGCTTAGACGGGGACAGGGAAGAGCAGTACTTC. Encoded protein: CASSLDGDREEQYF.

The genes are TRBV20-1 and TRBJ1-2, with 7 bases that match TRBD1. The CDR3 is 12 amino acids. Germline lookup yields CDR1 DFQATT and CDR2 SNEGSKA (reference sequence). Losses at the gene ends were 4 bases for V and 4 bases for J; bases not matched to a gene: 3. CDR3 sequence reads: CSATDRIYGYTF. CDR3 in DNA: TGCAGTGCTACGGACAGGATCTATGGCTACACCTTC.

Concerning this clonotype: One end of the junction varies from germline; a read error may be responsible. The gene calls are TRBV5-1 and TRBJ2-7; D uncertain. The CDR3 has 13 amino acids. CDR1 and CDR2 from the germline V gene are SGHRS and YFSETQ. For the CDR3, the DNA is TGCGCCAGCAGCTTGGACTTTCCCTACGAGCAGTACTTT. Its translation is CASSLDFPYEQYF.

V gene TRBV7-9 combines with J gene TRBJ2-7; 7 bases agree with TRBD1. V was clipped by 10 bases and J by 3 bases; unmatched bases: 9. The CDR3 has 13 residues. Germline V gene lookup returns CDR1 SEHNR and CDR2 FQNEAQ (reference sequence). This chain's CDR3 is CATTATGHYEQYF. DNA of the CDR3: TGTGCCACCACTGCGACAGGGCACTACGAGCAGTACTTC.

J is TRBJ1-2 and V is TRBV10-3; D remains ambiguous. The CDR3 is 14 residues long. Per germline, CDR1 ENHRY and CDR2 SYGVKD. Trimming took off 6 bases at V and 2 bases at J, with 13 bases between the two ends. CDR3 loop: CAISDQPRNYGYTF. The CDR3 DNA reads as TGTGCCATCAGCGATCAACCAAGGAACTATGGCTACACCTTC.

The chain joins TRBV18 to TRBJ2-1; D ambiguous. Germline values: CDR1 KGHSH, CDR2 LQKENI. Trimming stripped 2 bases from V and 4 bases from J, with 6 bases between. The CDR3 runs 13 residues. CDR3 DNA: TGTGCCAGCTCACCATTTTCTTACAATGAGCAGTTCTTC. Its protein is CASSPFSYNEQFF.

As to this clonotype: A read error may produce the germline difference seen at one junction end. The chain recombines TRBV7-9 with TRBJ2-7; a possible D gene is TRBD2 (5 bases). The germline gives CDR1 SEHNR, CDR2 FQNEAQ (reference sequence). The CDR3 is made up of 14 amino acids. CDR3 region: CASGLGVIGDEQYF. Written as DNA, the CDR3 is TGTGCCAGCGGCTTGGGAGTGATTGGGGACGAGCAGTACTTC.

This chain connects TRBV20-1 to TRBJ1-2, with D hard to call. Trimming removed 6 bases at V and 2 bases at J, with 13 bases between. CDR1 is DFQATT and CDR2 is SNEGSKA in the germline V gene (reference sequence). The CDR3 has 13 amino acids. CDR3 region: CSAPIGLNYGYTF. The DNA for the CDR3 is TGCAGTGCCCCAATCGGGCTGAACTATGGCTACACCTTC.

V is TRBV7-9 and J is TRBJ1-1; the D is unclear. In germline, CDR1 is SEHNR, CDR2 FQNEAQ (reference sequence). V was clipped by 0 bases and J by 1 base, with 12 bases between them. The CDR3 has 16 amino acids. CDR3 region: CASSLAEGHGNTEAFF. The DNA for the CDR3 is TGTGCCAGCAGCTTAGCTGAGGGTCATGGGAACACTGAAGCTTTCTTT. The entire variable domain, with the rest obtained from reference TRBV7-9 and TRBJ1-1, is as follows: DTGVSQNPRHKITKRGQNVTFRCDPISEHNRLYWYRQTLGQGPEFLTYFQNEAQLEKSRLLSDRFSAERPKGSFSTLEIQRTEQGDSAMYLCASSLAEGHGNTEAFFGQGTRLTVV.

This chain links TRBV7-2 with TRBJ2-7; D gene ambiguous. The CDR3 extends over 12 amino acids. From germline, CDR1 is SGHTA and CDR2 FQGNSA. Trimming removed 1 base from V and 6 bases from J, with 7 bases in between. The CDR3 here is CASSLGVIEQYF. DNA for the CDR3: TGTGCCAGCAGCTTAGGGGTCATCGAGCAGTACTTC. Drawing the rest from reference TRBV7-2 and TRBJ2-7, the complete variable domain is GAGVSQSPSNKVTEKGKDVELRCDPISGHTALYWYRQSLGQGLEFLIYFQGNSAPDKSGLPSDRFSAERTGGSVSTLTIQRTQQEDSAVYLCASSLGVIEQYFGPGTRLTVT.

The chain has TRBV29-1 and TRBJ1-1, with D possibly matching TRBD1 (5 bases). CDR1 SQVTM and CDR2 ANQGSEA come from the germline V gene. The CDR3 is made up of 12 amino acids. Trimming took 6 bases from V and 10 from J, leaving 18 bases between them. The CDR3 DNA sequence: TGCAGCGTCGGGACGGCTCGATGGGGAGCTTTCTTT. It is translated as CSVGTARWGAFF.

The CDR3 spells CASSFYRALTDNEQFF. CDR3 nucleotides: TGTGCCAGCAGTTTCTACAGGGCTCTGACCGACAATGAGCAGTTCTTC. The genes are TRBV27 and TRBJ2-1; TRBD1 is a possible D gene (6 bases). Germline CDR1 and CDR2: MNHEY and SMNVEV (reference sequence). The CDR3 is made up of 16 amino acids. Deletions cut 3 bases from V and 5 bases from J, with 17 bases between.

This clonotype was counted a few times. The chain couples TRBV29-1 to TRBJ2-7, with 10 bases fitting TRBD1. With 7 bases clipped from V and 4 bases from J, the junction kept 16 bases outside the gene matches. The CDR3 covers 16 residues. Germline V gene data show CDR1 as SQVTM and CDR2 as ANQGSEA. As DNA, the CDR3 is TGCAGCGCCCTTACATCGGACAGGGGGTTTGGGTACGAGCAGTACTTC. Residues: CSALTSDRGFGYEQYF.

This rearrangement joins TRBV12-3 or TRBV12-4 to TRBJ1-1; 8 nucleotides agree with TRBD1. Trimming at V came to 1 base and at J to 0 bases, leaving 7 bases not matched to a gene. There are 17 residues in the CDR3. DNA for the CDR3: TGTGCCAGCAGTTTAGACTTGACAGGGGCACTGAACACTGAAGCTTTCTTT. Protein sequence: CASSLDLTGALNTEAFF.

J is TRBJ2-1 and V is TRBV29-1; TRBD2 matches at 9 bases. CDR1 and CDR2 from the germline V gene are SQVTM and ANQGSEA. The CDR3 contains 14 residues. V shed 3 bases and J 2 bases; nucleotides not matched to a gene: 2. The CDR3 reads CSVEEREAYNEQFF. Written as DNA, the CDR3 is TGCAGCGTTGAGGAGCGGGAGGCCTACAATGAGCAGTTCTTC.

The V gene is TRBV3-1, the J gene TRBJ2-5; TRBD2 agrees at 7 bases. The germline V gene has CDR1 LGHDT and CDR2 YNNKEL (reference sequence). V was pared by 1 base and J by 5 bases, with 7 bases of the junction left unmatched. This CDR3 has 15 residues. CDR3 nucleotide sequence: TGTGCCAGCAGCCAAGTGGGGGGGGTTGGGGAGACCCAGTACTTC. Protein product: CASSQVGGVGETQYF.

The J gene is TRBJ2-7, the V gene TRBV12-3 or TRBV12-4; D is perhaps TRBD2 (5 bases). Trimming pared 6 bases from V and 3 bases from J, leaving 18 bases between. This CDR3 has 15 residues. The CDR3 nucleotides are TGTGCCAGCAGCCCATCCCCGGGGTGGGGCTACGAGCAGTACTTC. This encodes CASSPSPGWGYEQYF.